Each of the 27 T cell receptor beta chains below was sequenced from the same sample in a study of T-cell memory formation after mild COVID-19. TCRdb analysed the 5' RACE reads with MiXCR anew, one entry per CDR3 protein. Of about 410,000 distinct CDR3 sequences detected, about a sixth appear once; the ten largest clones hold around a fifth. Sequencing input: PBMCs or a T cell subset sorted from them (not recorded which). The receptors stem from a man between 18 and 29 years old who had mild COVID-19 (a few samples of this study predate the infection). Cell type and time point are not known.

CDR3 in amino acids: CATRNPPSTDTQYF. The CDR3 DNA is TGTGCCACCAGAAATCCTCCTAGCACAGATACGCAGTATTTT. The rearrangement joins TRBV24-1 to TRBJ2-3, with D hard to call. The germline V and J ends were trimmed by 7 bases and 0 bases, with 10 bases remaining between them. Germline V lookup: CDR1 KGHDR, CDR2 SFDVKD. CDR3 length: 14 amino acids.

In this sample, this clonotype turned up a few times. V is TRBV5-6 and J is TRBJ2-5; a possible D gene is TRBD2 (5 bases). The CDR3 length is 14 residues. Germline V gives CDR1 SGHDT, CDR2 YYEEEE. The V end was cut by 4 bases, the J end by 6 bases, with 16 bases between. CDR3 residues: CASSLPGSGKTQYF. The CDR3 DNA follows: TGTGCCAGCAGCCTTCCTGGGTCGGGGAAGACCCAGTACTTC.

The J gene is TRBJ2-3, the V gene TRBV7-2; D is perhaps TRBD2 (6 bases). Looked up from germline, CDR1 is SGHTA and CDR2 is FQGNSA. Trimming removed 2 bases from V and 1 base from J, with 10 bases in between. The CDR3 sequence is 15 residues long. The chain's CDR3 is CASSLSGSGTDTQYF. CDR3 in DNA: TGTGCCAGCAGCTTATCCGGGAGTGGCACAGATACGCAGTATTTT.

This clonotype showed up just a few times. The chain combines TRBV10-3 with TRBJ2-3, with D perhaps TRBD2 (6 bases). The CDR3 is 18 amino acids. Between the trimmed V and J ends, which lost 0 bases and 0 bases, there was a span of 16 bases. Germline lookup yields CDR1 ENHRY and CDR2 SYGVKD. The CDR3, as DNA: TGTGCCATCAGTGAGTCGGTTCAACTAGCACTTAGCACAGATACGCAGTATTTT. Amino acid sequence: CAISESVQLALSTDTQYF.

The chain employs TRBV7-2 and TRBJ2-2, with no clear D. This CDR3 has 14 residues. Germline lookup yields CDR1 SGHTA and CDR2 FQGNSA. V was shortened by 1 base and J by 6 bases, with 9 bases between the two germline ends. This CDR3 reads CASSLDRDPGELFF. The DNA for the CDR3 is TGTGCCAGCAGCTTAGATAGGGATCCCGGGGAGCTGTTTTTT.

This clonotype came up a few times. At one boundary the junction diverges from the germline segment, which might be a read error. This chain joins TRBV27 and TRBJ1-1; 9 bases map to TRBD1. The CDR3 is 16 residues long. Germline CDR1 reads MNHEY; CDR2 reads SMNVEV (reference sequence). This chain's CDR3 is CASSISQGAKRSEAFF. DNA of the CDR3: TGTGCCAGCAGTATATCACAGGGGGCGAAGCGATCTGAAGCTTTCTTT.

This clonotype has a handful of counts. The chain employs TRBV4-1 and TRBJ2-3; no clear D. V was shortened by 2 bases and J by 0 bases, with 12 bases between the two germline ends. In germline, CDR1 is MGHRA, CDR2 YSYEKL. The CDR3 spans 16 residues. The CDR3 DNA is TGCGCCAGCAGCCAACAGGACCTCATCAGCACAGATACGCAGTATTTT. Its protein product is CASSQQDLISTDTQYF.

There are a few counts of this clonotype. V usage is TRBV12-3 or TRBV12-4 and J usage is TRBJ2-2; 7 nucleotides align to TRBD2. V shed 6 bases, J shed 2 bases, and the junction held 3 bases outside the gene matches. The CDR3 is 14 amino acids. CDR3 coding DNA: TGTGCCAGCAGGCTAGCGGAAAACACCGGGGAGCTGTTTTTT. Residues: CASRLAENTGELFF.

A few counts support this clonotype. This rearrangement joins TRBV12-3 or TRBV12-4 to TRBJ1-5; D uncertain. Trimming stripped 1 base from V and 5 bases from J, with 6 bases between. The CDR3 consists of 13 residues. In nucleotides, the CDR3 is TGTGCCAGCAGTTTAGGCCGGTATCAGCCCCAGCATTTT. Translation gives CASSLGRYQPQHF.

Many counts were recorded for this clonotype. V and J are TRBV7-9 and TRBJ2-1, with unresolved D. The V and J ends lost 1 base and 8 bases respectively, with 3 bases between them. This CDR3 is built from 11 residues. The germline V gene encodes CDR1 SEHNR and CDR2 FQNEAQ (reference sequence). The CDR3 nucleotides read TGTGCCAGCAGCTTAGGGGATGAGCAGTTCTTC. The encoded protein is CASSLGDEQFF.

This clonotype was observed a few times. V gene TRBV20-1 combines with J gene TRBJ2-7; weak D call: TRBD1 (6 bases). The CDR3 sequence is 13 residues long. Looked up from germline, CDR1 is DFQATT and CDR2 is SNEGSKA (reference sequence). Trimming pared 5 bases from V and 3 bases from J, leaving 14 bases between. In DNA, the CDR3 is TGCAGTGCTCGAGCCCCGGACAGCTACGAGCAGTACGTC. It translates to CSARAPDSYEQYV.

This clonotype was recorded many times. The gene calls are TRBV2 and TRBJ1-4; the D gene is possibly TRBD1 (5 bases). The CDR3 loop spans 13 amino acids. The V gene lost 7 bases and the J gene lost 7 bases, with 13 bases spanning the gap. Germline V gene sequence: CDR1 SNHLY, CDR2 FYNNEI. CDR3 nucleotides: TGTGCCAGCATGAGGGGATCTGGTGAAAAACTGTTTTTT. It specifies CASMRGSGEKLFF.

This clonotype occurred many times. The chain employs TRBV7-2 and TRBJ2-7, with D possibly TRBD1 on 6 matching bases. V lost 1 base and J 11 bases, leaving 15 bases between the germline ends. This CDR3 contains 13 residues. Germline CDR1 reads SGHTA; CDR2 reads FQGNSA. Here the CDR3 reads CASSLGSQAGEYF. The CDR3 region has the DNA TGTGCCAGCAGCTTAGGGTCCCAAGCAGGGGAGTACTTC.

This rearrangement joins TRBV7-2 to TRBJ1-2; D gene uncertain. Trimming stripped 3 bases from V and 6 bases from J, with 8 bases between. The CDR3 is made up of 12 amino acids. Looked up from germline, CDR1 is SGHTA and CDR2 is FQGNSA. The CDR3 nucleotides read TGTGCCAGCAGCTTCCCCCCGAATGGCTACACCTTC. Its translation: CASSFPPNGYTF. Using reference TRBV7-2 and TRBJ1-2 for the parts outside the CDR3, the full variable domain is GAGVSQSPSNKVTEKGKDVELRCDPISGHTALYWYRQSLGQGLEFLIYFQGNSAPDKSGLPSDRFSAERTGGSVSTLTIQRTQQEDSAVYLCASSFPPNGYTFGSGTRLTVV.

This clonotype has only a few counts. The V gene is TRBV7-9, the J gene TRBJ2-2; D perhaps matches TRBD2 (5 bases). Germline CDR1 SEHNR, CDR2 FQNEAQ (reference sequence). This CDR3 spans 15 amino acids. V shed 5 bases and J shed 3 bases, with 13 bases lying between them. This CDR3 is CASSPEGRDTGELFF. CDR3 DNA sequence: TGTGCCAGCAGCCCCGAAGGGCGGGACACCGGGGAGCTGTTTTTT.

This chain links TRBV29-1 with TRBJ2-7; 9 bases fit TRBD1. The germline V gene encodes CDR1 SQVTM and CDR2 ANQGSEA. The V segment lost 5 bases and the J segment 2 bases; nucleotides outside the gene matches: 4. This CDR3 is 13 amino acids long. The CDR3 sequence: CSVRTGETYEQYF. CDR3 bases: TGCAGCGTTAGGACAGGGGAGACCTACGAGCAGTACTTC.

The genes are TRBV7-6 and TRBJ1-1; TRBD1 agrees at 7 bases. The CDR3 spans 14 residues. CDR1 and CDR2 from the germline V gene are SGHVS and FNYEAQ. Trimming cost V 4 bases and J 3 bases; bases outside gene matches: 5. For the CDR3, the DNA is TGTGCCAGCAGCTCAACACAGGGGTACACTGAAGCTTTCTTT. Translating gives CASSSTQGYTEAFF.

This clonotype showed up just a few times. J is TRBJ1-5 and V is TRBV6-2 or TRBV6-3; D gene ambiguous. CDR1 and CDR2 (germline): MNHEY, SVGEGT. The V and J ends lost 4 bases and 1 base respectively, with 8 bases between them. The CDR3 contains 14 residues. The CDR3 DNA follows: TGTGCCAGCAGTTCTGGGATGAGCAATCAGCCCCAGCATTTT. It translates to CASSSGMSNQPQHF.

The gene calls are TRBV6-5 and TRBJ1-1; D is possibly TRBD1 (5 bases). CDR1 MNHEY and CDR2 SVGAGI come from the germline V gene. V was clipped by 4 bases and J by 1 base, with 7 bases between them. The CDR3 loop spans 13 amino acids. The DNA for the CDR3 is TGTGCCAGCAGTTGGGGACGGAACACTGAAGCTTTCTTT. Translation: CASSWGRNTEAFF.

This chain uses TRBV7-8 with TRBJ2-5, with a weak D call TRBD2 (6 bases). The CDR3 is 17 amino acids. From germline, CDR1 is SGHVS and CDR2 FQNEAQ. Trimming took off 7 bases at V and 2 bases at J, with 23 bases between the two ends. The CDR3 DNA follows: TGTGCCAGCACCCGATGGCGAAGCGCGGGGCCGCAAGAGACCCAGTACTTC. It codes for CASTRWRSAGPQETQYF.

The chain uses TRBV18 and TRBJ2-1, with D uncertain. The germline V and J ends were trimmed by 3 bases and 2 bases, with 8 bases remaining between them. The CDR3 covers 14 residues. The germline gives CDR1 KGHSH, CDR2 LQKENI. CDR3 sequence: CASSPNRPYNEQFF. The CDR3 DNA reads as TGTGCCAGCTCACCCAATCGCCCCTACAATGAGCAGTTCTTC.

This clonotype showed up just a few times. This chain connects TRBV10-3 to TRBJ1-3, with a weak D call TRBD1 (5 bases). Germline CDR1 reads ENHRY; CDR2 reads SYGVKD. V lost 6 bases and J 0 bases, leaving 12 bases between the germline ends. The CDR3 is 15 residues long. The CDR3 DNA is TGTGCCATCAGGATAGCGGGGGGCTCTGGAAACACCATATATTTT. This sequence encodes CAIRIAGGSGNTIYF.

V gene TRBV7-2 combines with J gene TRBJ1-2, with D perhaps matching TRBD1 (6 bases). The CDR3 extends over 16 amino acids. V was clipped by 4 bases and J by 5 bases, with 20 bases between them. CDR1 and CDR2 (germline): SGHTA, FQGNSA. CDR3 loop: CASSSPSRGWGYGYTF. CDR3 DNA sequence: TGTGCCAGCAGCTCGCCTAGCAGGGGATGGGGGTATGGCTACACCTTC. The entire variable domain, with the rest obtained from reference TRBV7-2 and TRBJ1-2, is as follows: GAGVSQSPSNKVTEKGKDVELRCDPISGHTALYWYRQSLGQGLEFLIYFQGNSAPDKSGLPSDRFSAERTGGSVSTLTIQRTQQEDSAVYLCASSSPSRGWGYGYTFGSGTRLTVV.

This clonotype was found a few times. The chain has TRBV25-1 and TRBJ1-3; D is unclear. CDR3 length: 14 residues. Trimming cost V 1 base and J 0 bases, with 4 bases left between them. Germline V gene data show CDR1 as MGHDK and CDR2 as SYGVNS. CDR3 DNA sequence: TGTGCCAGCAGTGAATGGATCTCTGGAAACACCATATATTTT. Residues: CASSEWISGNTIYF.

This clonotype was seen more than once but under ten times. This chain joins TRBV10-3 and TRBJ1-2; D is ambiguous. Trimming removed 7 bases from V and 2 bases from J, with 23 bases in between. The CDR3 runs 17 residues. Germline-derived CDR1 and CDR2 are ENHRY and SYGVKD. The CDR3 reads CAITETPGRSGNYGYTF. In DNA, the CDR3 is TGTGCCATCACCGAAACTCCCGGACGGTCTGGGAACTATGGCTACACCTTC.

The chain uses TRBV4-1 and TRBJ1-3; maybe TRBD1 (5 bases). This CDR3 has 15 amino acids. CDR1 and CDR2 from the germline V gene are MGHRA and YSYEKL. Trimming stripped 1 base from V and 3 bases from J, with 10 bases between. The CDR3 DNA reads as TGCGCCAGCAGCCAAGTGGGGGGACTTGGAAACACCATATATTTT. Translated, it gives CASSQVGGLGNTIYF.

The chain employs TRBV5-1 and TRBJ2-5, with D perhaps TRBD2 (6 bases). V lost 4 bases, J lost 2 bases, and 12 bases lay in between. Germline V gene sequence: CDR1 SGHRS, CDR2 YFSETQ. The CDR3 extends over 14 amino acids. The CDR3 is CASSTGTPQETQYF. In nucleotides, the CDR3 is TGCGCCAGCAGCACCGGGACTCCACAAGAGACCCAGTACTTC.